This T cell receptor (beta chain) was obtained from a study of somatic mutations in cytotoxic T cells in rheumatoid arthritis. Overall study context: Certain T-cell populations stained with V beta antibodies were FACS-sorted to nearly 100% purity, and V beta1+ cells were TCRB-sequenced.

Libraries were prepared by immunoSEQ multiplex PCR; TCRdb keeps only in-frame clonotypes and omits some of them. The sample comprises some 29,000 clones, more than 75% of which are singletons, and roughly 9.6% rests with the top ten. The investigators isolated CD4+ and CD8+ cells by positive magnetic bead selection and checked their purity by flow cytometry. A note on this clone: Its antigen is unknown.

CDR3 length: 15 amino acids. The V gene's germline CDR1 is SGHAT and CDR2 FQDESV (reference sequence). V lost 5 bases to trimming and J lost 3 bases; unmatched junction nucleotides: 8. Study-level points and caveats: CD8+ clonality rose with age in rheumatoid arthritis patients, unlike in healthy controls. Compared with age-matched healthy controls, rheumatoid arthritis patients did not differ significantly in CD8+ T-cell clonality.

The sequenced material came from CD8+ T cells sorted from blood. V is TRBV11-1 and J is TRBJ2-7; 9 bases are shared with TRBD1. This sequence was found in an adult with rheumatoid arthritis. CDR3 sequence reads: CASSPGQGPYYEQYF. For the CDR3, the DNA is TGTGCCAGCAGCCCCGGACAGGGGCCTTACTACGAGCAGTACTTC.